Sequencing of this T cell receptor (beta chain) was carried out in a study of T cells in Graves' hyperthyroidism and ophthalmopathy (dated by TCRdb to between 2018 and 2020). For context, the study as a whole: Peripheral blood samples were taken at the time of initial diagnosis, prior to any treatment. Following sampling, methimazole starting at 30 mg daily was given to hyperthyroidism patients, and high-dose intravenous methylprednisolone was given to ophthalmopathy patients. Prospective prediction of ophthalmopathy was tested in an independent validation cohort consisting of under 20 hyperthyroidism patients and more than 15 patients who later progressed to ophthalmopathy. The approximately 95 discovery patients were divided at random into training and test sets in a 7:3 ratio. To identify distinguishing TCR V-J signatures, a discovery cohort of around 100 patients was used, comprising 43 with Graves' ophthalmopathy and 55 to 65 with stable Graves' hyperthyroidism. According to the paper, TCR Vbeta CDR3 sequencing was carried out on over 130 peripheral blood samples, which came from 40 to 45 ophthalmopathy, around 75 hyperthyroidism and approximately 17 progressor patients. Thyroid tissue and blood T-cell repertoires from six Graves' hyperthyroidism patients were also compared in the study.

This clonotype was counted between two and nine times. It lacks a known antigen. No base quality values were provided; no much bigger clone lies one nucleotide off. In the ophthalmopathy patients, disease was moderately to severely active, with a Clinical Activity Score of 3 or more, a NOSPECS grade of 4 or more, and a duration of less than 3 months. Exclusion was applied to patients with uncontrolled infections, other autoimmune diseases, pregnancy or lactation. Diagnoses were established on the basis of clinical symptoms, serum thyroxine and TRAb, thyroid ultrasound, and orbital computed tomography. PBMCs were separated from roughly 10 ml of fresh peripheral blood using Ficoll-Paque density gradient centrifugation. Trizol reagent was used to extract total RNA, and RNA quality was then checked on an Agilent 2100 Bioanalyzer. The paper as a whole reports these results and caveats: No statistical method was used to fix the sample size in advance, and group allocation was not hidden from the investigators. Most expanded thyroid clonotypes (frequency above 0.001) were also found in blood, which suggests that blood repertoires may mirror thyroid immune responses. In cross-validation, a model built on a 13 V-J signature told ophthalmopathy apart from stable hyperthyroidism with about 90% sensitivity and approximately 84% specificity, and in testing the same model reached 80%/75%. In validation, the model predicted progression to ophthalmopathy a median of roughly 6.2 months before onset, with approximately 70% sensitivity and just under 75% specificity.

The junction shows trimming of 5 bases on V and 9 bases on J, plus 20 bases between the germline ends. The CDR3 runs 15 amino acids, cysteine and phenylalanine included. CDR3 DNA only is kept here, 45 bases in frame from base 1. Amplification of TCR beta CDR3 regions was carried out from RNA transcripts. The TCR CDR3 was subjected to a first round of RT-PCR using the HTBI primer set and the Qiagen OneStep RT-PCR kit. A second multiplex PCR round built the libraries, followed by size selection and purification. The libraries were sequenced on an Illumina HiSeq2000 using paired-end 100 bp reads. In the authors' own workflow: Raw data were processed with SOAPnuke, discarding reads with adapters, uncalled bases, mean Phred below 15, or no exact constant-primer or identifier match. COPE v1.2.5 was used to merge high-quality paired reads, and clonotypes were defined as unique nucleotide sequences. Clonotypes were aligned to IMGT TRBV, TRBD and TRBJ reference segments using MiTCR v1.1. Analysis was restricted to V-J combinations with a frequency above 0.0001, which covered roughly 99% of repertoires. A TCS score was defined as the ratio between F50 (clonal expansion) and ExV (chaos), using BLOSUM62-based TCRdist between CDR3 peptides within each V-J. Welch's t-statistics and random forest reduced roughly 500 V-J features to 10 to 15, which were used in a naive Bayes classifier (R e1071). TCRdb passed the public sequencing reads through fastp at Q25 and MiXCR, retaining productive beta sequences. Each CDR3 protein gets just one entry, which takes the most common genes and DNA from the rows behind it. These V and J calls originate from TCRdb's pipeline instead of the authors' own analysis. Present in this sample are under 400,000 distinct CDR3 sequences, around 15% of which were seen just once. The ten largest clones add up to roughly a fifth of the sample.

Input material: blood. The chain is assembled from TRBV12-3 or TRBV12-4 and TRBJ2-4, and TRBD2 may be the D gene, going by 5 matching bases. The clonotype was recovered from a woman aged 55-70 years with Graves' ophthalmopathy. The sequence in DNA is TGTGCCAGCAGTCCATCGTCGGGGTGGGAGAGCATTCAGTACTTC. Translated, it reads CASSPSSGWESIQYF.